This T cell receptor (beta chain) appears in the sequencing data of a study of blood T cells in healthy people across ages. V dropped 0 bases and J dropped 6 bases, with 10 bases sitting between them. The CDR3 has 14 amino acids. Germline loops: CDR1 SGHRS, CDR2 YFSETQ. A second roughly 6 to 11 cycle PCR used barcoded and J-beta primers. MiXCR, run by TCRdb on the 5' RACE reads, gives a single entry per CDR3 protein. The table has 700,000 to 800,000 distinct CDR3 sequences, roughly 45% seen once; the top ten hold about 20%. This clonotype came up a few times. The V gene is TRBV5-1, the J gene TRBJ2-1; D might be TRBD2 (6 bases). This clonotype was sampled from a woman aged 55-69 years in good health. Material for sequencing was blood. In DNA, the CDR3 is TGCGCCAGCAGCTTGGGGCGGACTACCAATGAGCAGTTCTTC. Its protein is CASSLGRTTNEQFF.